This TCR beta chain was obtained from a study of OX40 agonist ivuxolimab in advanced cancers. About the research overall: One hepatocellular carcinoma and two cutaneous melanoma patients partially responded.

The timepoints at which blood was sampled were baseline, cycle 4 day 1, and cycle 7 day 1. Study results and limitations: The mean number of expanded clones was higher in CD8+ T cells than in CD4+.

Profiled with immunoSEQ multiplex PCR; TCRdb holds only in-frame clones, not every one. This sample carries about 90,000 clones, approximately 90% of them seen once, and the ten largest clones take around 0.35%. Note on this clone: The antigen is undetermined.

The V gene's germline CDR1 is SGHNT and CDR2 YENEEA. The CDR3 is 16 amino acids. The V gene end was trimmed by 5 bases and the J gene end by 5 bases; junction bases not matched to a gene: 11. The receptor was isolated from an adult with an advanced solid tumor such as melanoma, head and neck, liver or kidney cancer. Specimen: CD4+ or CD8+ T cells sorted from blood, collected in a trial of the OX40 agonist ivuxolimab. The rearrangement uses TRBV11-3 and TRBJ2-5; 10 nucleotides align to TRBD2. Here the CDR3 reads CASSVGLAGDRETQYF. The CDR3 DNA is TGTGCCAGCAGCGTGGGGCTAGCGGGAGATCGGGAGACCCAGTACTTC.